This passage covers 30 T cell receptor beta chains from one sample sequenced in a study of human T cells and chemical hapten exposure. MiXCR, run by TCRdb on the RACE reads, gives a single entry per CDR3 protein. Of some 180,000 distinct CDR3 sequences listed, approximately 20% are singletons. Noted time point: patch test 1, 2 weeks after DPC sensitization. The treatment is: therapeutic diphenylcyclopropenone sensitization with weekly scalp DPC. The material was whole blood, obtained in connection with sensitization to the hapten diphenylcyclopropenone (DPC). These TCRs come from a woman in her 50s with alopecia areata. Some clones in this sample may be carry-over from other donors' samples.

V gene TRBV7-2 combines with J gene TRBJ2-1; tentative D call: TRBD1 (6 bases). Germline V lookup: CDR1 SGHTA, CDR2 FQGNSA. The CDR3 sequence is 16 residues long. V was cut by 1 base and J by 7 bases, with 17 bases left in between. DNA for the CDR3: TGTGCCAGCAGCTTAGTACCAGGACAGAAAATAAATGAGCAGTTCTTC. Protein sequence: CASSLVPGQKINEQFF.

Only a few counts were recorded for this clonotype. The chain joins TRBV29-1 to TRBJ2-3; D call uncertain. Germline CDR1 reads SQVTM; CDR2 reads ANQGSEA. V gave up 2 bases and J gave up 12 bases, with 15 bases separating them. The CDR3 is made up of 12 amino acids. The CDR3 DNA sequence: TGCAGCGTTGAATTTGGGCCGAATTCACAGTATTTT. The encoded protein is CSVEFGPNSQYF.

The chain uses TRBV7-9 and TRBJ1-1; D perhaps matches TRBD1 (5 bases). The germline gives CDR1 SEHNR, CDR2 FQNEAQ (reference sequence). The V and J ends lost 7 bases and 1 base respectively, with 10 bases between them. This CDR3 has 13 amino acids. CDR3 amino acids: CASTLRGNTEAFF. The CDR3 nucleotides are TGTGCCAGCACCCTGAGGGGGAACACTGAAGCTTTCTTT.

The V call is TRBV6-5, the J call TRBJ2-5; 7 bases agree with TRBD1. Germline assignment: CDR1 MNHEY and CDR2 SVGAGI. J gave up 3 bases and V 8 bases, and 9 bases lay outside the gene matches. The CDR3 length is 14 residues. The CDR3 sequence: CASSLDRVKETQYF. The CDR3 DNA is TGTGCCAGCTCCCTCGACAGGGTAAAAGAGACCCAGTACTTC.

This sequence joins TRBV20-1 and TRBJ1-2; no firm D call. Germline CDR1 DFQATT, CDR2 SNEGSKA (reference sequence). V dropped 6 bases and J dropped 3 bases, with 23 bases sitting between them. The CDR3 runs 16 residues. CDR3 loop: CSAPHEGRLAHYGYTF. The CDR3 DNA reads TGCAGTGCCCCACACGAAGGACGGCTGGCTCACTATGGCTACACCTTC.

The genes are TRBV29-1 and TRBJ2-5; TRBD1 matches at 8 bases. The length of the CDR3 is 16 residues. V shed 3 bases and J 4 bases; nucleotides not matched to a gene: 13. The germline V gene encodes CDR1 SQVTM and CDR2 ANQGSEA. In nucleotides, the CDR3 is TGCAGCGTTGATGGGTCCATCGACAGGGGCCCAGAGACCCAGTACTTC. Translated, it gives CSVDGSIDRGPETQYF.

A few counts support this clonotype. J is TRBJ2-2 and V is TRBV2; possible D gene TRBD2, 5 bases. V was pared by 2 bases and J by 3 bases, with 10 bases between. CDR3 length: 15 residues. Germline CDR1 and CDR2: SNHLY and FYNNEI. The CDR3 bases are TGTGCCAGCAGTGAACGCGGACTTTACACCGGGGAGCTGTTTTTT. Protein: CASSERGLYTGELFF.

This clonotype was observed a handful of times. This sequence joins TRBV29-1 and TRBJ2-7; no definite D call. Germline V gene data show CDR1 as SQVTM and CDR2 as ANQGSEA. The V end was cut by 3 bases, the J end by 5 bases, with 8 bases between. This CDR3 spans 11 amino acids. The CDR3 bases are TGCAGCGTTGACCAGGCCCACGAGCAGTACTTC. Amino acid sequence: CSVDQAHEQYF.

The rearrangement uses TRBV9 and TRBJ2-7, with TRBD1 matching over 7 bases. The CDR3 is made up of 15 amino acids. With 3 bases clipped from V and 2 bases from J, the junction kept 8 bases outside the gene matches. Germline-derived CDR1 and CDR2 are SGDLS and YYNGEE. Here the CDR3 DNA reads TGTGCCAGCAGCGACACCGGACAGGTCCCCTACGAGCAGTACTTC. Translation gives CASSDTGQVPYEQYF.

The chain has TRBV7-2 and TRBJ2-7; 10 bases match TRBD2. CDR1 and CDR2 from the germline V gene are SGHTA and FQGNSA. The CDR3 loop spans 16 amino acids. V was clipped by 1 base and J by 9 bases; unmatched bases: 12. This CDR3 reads CASSLVRTSGTAGQYF. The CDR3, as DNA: TGTGCCAGCAGCTTAGTGCGCACTAGCGGGACTGCGGGGCAGTACTTC.

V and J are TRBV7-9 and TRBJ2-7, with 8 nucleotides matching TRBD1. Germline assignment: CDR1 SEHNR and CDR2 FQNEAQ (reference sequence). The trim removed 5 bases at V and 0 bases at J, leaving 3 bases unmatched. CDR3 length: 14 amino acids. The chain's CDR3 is CASSMTGDSYEQYF. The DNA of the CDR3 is TGTGCCAGCAGCATGACAGGGGACTCCTACGAGCAGTACTTC.

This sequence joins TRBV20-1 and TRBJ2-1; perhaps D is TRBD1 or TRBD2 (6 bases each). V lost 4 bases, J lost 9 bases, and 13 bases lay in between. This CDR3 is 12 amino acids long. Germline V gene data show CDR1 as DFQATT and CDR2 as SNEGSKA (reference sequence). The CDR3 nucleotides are TGCAGTGCTATTCGGGGGCAGGGTGAGCAGTTCTTC. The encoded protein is CSAIRGQGEQFF.

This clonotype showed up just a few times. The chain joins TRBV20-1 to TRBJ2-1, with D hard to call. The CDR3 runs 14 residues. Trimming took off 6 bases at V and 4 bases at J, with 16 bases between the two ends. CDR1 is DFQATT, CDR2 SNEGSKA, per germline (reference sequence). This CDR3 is CSAKRNSNYNEQFF. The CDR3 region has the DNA TGCAGTGCGAAAAGGAACAGTAATTACAATGAGCAGTTCTTC.

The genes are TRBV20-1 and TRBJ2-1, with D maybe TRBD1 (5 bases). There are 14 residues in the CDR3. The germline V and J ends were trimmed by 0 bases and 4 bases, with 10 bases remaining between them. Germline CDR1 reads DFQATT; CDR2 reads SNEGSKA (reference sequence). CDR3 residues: CSARDLQEYNEQFF. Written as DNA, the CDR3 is TGCAGTGCTAGAGATTTACAGGAGTACAATGAGCAGTTCTTC.

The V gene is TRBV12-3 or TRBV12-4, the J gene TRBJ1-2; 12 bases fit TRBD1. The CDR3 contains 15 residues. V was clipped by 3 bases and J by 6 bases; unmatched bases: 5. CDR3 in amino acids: CASSFGTGGADGYTF. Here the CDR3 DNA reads TGTGCCAGCAGTTTTGGGACAGGGGGCGCCGATGGCTACACCTTC.

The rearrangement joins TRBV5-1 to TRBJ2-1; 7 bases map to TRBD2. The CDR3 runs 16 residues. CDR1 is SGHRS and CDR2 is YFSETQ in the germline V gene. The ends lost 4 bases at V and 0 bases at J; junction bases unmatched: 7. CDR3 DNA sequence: TGCGCCAGCAGCCCGACGACTAGCTCCTCCTACAATGAGCAGTTCTTC. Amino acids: CASSPTTSSSYNEQFF.

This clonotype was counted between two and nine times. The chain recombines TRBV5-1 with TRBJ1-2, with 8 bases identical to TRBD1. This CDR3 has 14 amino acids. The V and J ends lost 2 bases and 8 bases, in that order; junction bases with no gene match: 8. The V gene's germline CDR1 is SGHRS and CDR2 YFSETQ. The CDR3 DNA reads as TGCGCCAGCAGCTTTGACAGGGGAATTTCGGGCTACACCTTC. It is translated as CASSFDRGISGYTF.

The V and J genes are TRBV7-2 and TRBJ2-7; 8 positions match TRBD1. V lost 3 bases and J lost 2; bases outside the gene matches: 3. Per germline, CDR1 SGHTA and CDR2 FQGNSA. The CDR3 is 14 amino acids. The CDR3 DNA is TGTGCCAGCAGCTTCCAGGGGGCTACCTACGAGCAGTACTTC. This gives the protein CASSFQGATYEQYF.

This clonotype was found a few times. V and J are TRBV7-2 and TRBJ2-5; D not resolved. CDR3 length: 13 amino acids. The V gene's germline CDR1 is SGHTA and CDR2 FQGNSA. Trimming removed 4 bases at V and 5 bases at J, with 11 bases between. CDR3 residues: CASSSSRTETQYF. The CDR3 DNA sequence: TGTGCCAGCAGCTCTAGTCGGACGGAGACCCAGTACTTC.

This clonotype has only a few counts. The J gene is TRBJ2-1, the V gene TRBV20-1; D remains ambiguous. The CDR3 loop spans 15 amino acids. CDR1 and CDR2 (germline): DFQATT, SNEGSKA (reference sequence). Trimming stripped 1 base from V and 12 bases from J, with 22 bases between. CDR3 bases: TGCAGTGCTAGAGGAGGAGCCTCCCAGGTTGCAGGGCAGTTCTTC. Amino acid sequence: CSARGGASQVAGQFF.

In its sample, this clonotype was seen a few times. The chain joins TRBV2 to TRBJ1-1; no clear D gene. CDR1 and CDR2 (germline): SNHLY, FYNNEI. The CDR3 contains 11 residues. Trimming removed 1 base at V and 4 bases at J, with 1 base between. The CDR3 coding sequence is TGTGCCAGCAGTGAAGTCACTGAAGCTTTCTTT. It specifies CASSEVTEAFF.

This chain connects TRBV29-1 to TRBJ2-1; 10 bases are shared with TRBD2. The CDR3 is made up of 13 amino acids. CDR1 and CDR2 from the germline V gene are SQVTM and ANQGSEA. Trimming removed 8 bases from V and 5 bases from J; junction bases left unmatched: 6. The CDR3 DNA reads TGCAGCAGCGGGAGGGCCCTCGACAATGAGCAGTTCTTC. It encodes CSSGRALDNEQFF.

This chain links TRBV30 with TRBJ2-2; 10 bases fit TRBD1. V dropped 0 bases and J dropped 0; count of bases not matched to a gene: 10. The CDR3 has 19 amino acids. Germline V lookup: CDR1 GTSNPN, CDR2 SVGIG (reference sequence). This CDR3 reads CAWSVGRSGTGANTGELFF. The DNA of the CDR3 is TGTGCCTGGAGTGTTGGCCGAAGTGGGACAGGGGCGAACACCGGGGAGCTGTTTTTT.

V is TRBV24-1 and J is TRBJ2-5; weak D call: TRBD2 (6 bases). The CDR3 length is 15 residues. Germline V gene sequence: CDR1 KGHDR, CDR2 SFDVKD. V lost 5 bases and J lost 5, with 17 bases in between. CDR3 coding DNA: TGTGCCACCAGTGGGGGGGATTGGGAAGTGGAGACCCAGTACTTC. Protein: CATSGGDWEVETQYF.

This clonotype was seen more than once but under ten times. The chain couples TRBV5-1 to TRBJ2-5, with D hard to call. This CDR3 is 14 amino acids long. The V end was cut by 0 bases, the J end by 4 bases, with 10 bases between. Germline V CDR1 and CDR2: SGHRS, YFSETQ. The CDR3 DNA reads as TGCGCCAGCAGCTTGGAAGGCACCTTAGAGACCCAGTACTTC. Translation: CASSLEGTLETQYF. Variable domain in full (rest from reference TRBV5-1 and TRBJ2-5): KAGVTQTPRYLIKTRGQQVTLSCSPISGHRSVSWYQQTPGQGLQFLFEYFSETQRNKGNFPGRFSGRQFSNSRSEMNVSTLELGDSALYLCASSLEGTLETQYFGPGTRLLVL.

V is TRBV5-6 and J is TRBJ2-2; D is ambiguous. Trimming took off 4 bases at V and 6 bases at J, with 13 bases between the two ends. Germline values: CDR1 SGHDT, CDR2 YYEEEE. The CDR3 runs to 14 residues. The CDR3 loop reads CASSRPVGAGELFF. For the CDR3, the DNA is TGTGCCAGCAGCCGACCCGTTGGGGCCGGGGAGCTGTTTTTT. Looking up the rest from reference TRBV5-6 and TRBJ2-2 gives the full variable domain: DAGVTQSPTHLIKTRGQQVTLRCSPKSGHDTVSWYQQALGQGPQFIFQYYEEEERQRGNFPDRFSGHQFPNYSSELNVNALLLGDSALYLCASSRPVGAGELFFGEGSRLTVL.

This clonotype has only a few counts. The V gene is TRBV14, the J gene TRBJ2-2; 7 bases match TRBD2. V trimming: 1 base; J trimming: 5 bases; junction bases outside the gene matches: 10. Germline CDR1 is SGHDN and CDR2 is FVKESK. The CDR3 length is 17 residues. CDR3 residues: CASSQGVAGVRTGELFF. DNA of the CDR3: TGTGCCAGCAGCCAAGGAGTGGCGGGAGTCAGGACCGGGGAGCTGTTTTTT.

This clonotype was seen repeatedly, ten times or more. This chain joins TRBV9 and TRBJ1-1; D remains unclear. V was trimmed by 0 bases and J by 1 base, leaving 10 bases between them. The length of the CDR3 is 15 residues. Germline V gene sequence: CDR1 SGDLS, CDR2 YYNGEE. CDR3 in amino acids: CASSVDVAPNTEAFF. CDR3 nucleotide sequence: TGTGCCAGCAGCGTAGATGTAGCCCCGAACACTGAAGCTTTCTTT.

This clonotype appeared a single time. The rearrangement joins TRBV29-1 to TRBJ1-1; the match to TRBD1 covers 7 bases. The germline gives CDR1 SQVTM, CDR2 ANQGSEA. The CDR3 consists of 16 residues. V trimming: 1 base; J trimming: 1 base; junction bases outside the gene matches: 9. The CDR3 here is CSVEGQGGLRNTEAFF. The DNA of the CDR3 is TGCAGCGTTGAAGGACAGGGTGGTCTTAGGAACACTGAAGCTTTCTTT.

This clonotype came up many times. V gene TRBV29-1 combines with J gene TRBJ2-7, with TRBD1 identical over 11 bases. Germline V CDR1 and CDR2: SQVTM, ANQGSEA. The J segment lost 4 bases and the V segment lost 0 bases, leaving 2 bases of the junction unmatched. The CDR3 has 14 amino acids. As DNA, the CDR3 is TGCAGCGTTGAAGACCGGGACAGGGGGTACGAGCAGTACTTC. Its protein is CSVEDRDRGYEQYF.